This record covers a single T cell receptor beta chain. Its matching antigen is unknown. The sample comes from a study of cytomegalovirus exposure and HLA in healthy donors. Study-wide points: Later analysis identified several of the most significant clusters that appeared linked to common viral pathogens. There were some V segments, including TRBV6-2 and TRBV6-3, excluded as indistinguishable. The authors judged a highly shared variant cluster likely a sequencing artifact.

13 Jbeta primers and 60 Vbeta primers were used for the PCR. This table comes from immunoSEQ multiplex PCR, and its TCRdb copy is limited to in-frame clones, with some not included. Among approximately 97,000 clones, approximately 80% were seen once, and the ten largest hold around 3%. CDR3 size: 17 residues. Germline V gives CDR1 SQVTM, CDR2 ANQGSEA. After removal of 7 bases from V and 4 bases from J, the junction contained 18 bases not matched to a gene. The sample comprised PBMCs. The chain uses TRBV29-1 and TRBJ2-5, with 10 bases matching TRBD1. The source of this sequence is a male donor in good health and CMV-seropositive. Here the CDR3 reads CSGTGTGVARGGETQYF. Here the CDR3 DNA reads TGCAGCGGAACCGGGACAGGGGTCGCCCGCGGGGGAGAGACCCAGTACTTC.